The source of this T cell receptor beta chain is a study of blood T cell repertoires in COVID-19. Study-wide context: Material from acute and convalescent COVID-19 was sourced from the United States, Italy and Spain. The cDNA or gDNA used as material had been derived from T cells, B-cell-depleted T cells, or PBMCs.

CDR1 and CDR2 (germline): SGHRS, YFSETQ. Trimming pared 3 bases from V and 5 bases from J, leaving 17 bases between. CDR3 length: 15 residues. As handled by the study authors: Amplified reference gene primers provided the basis for estimating nucleated cell counts. The protocol was immunoSEQ multiplex PCR, while the TCRdb copy is restricted to in-frame clones and leaves out a portion. From that table come the V and J calls and clone size; the DNA was used to work out D and trimming. The profile shows 380,000 or so clones, roughly 90% of them singletons. The V gene is TRBV5-1, the J gene TRBJ2-5, with D perhaps matching TRBD1 (7 bases). The receptor was isolated from a man aged 35 to 55 with acute or convalescent COVID-19. Sequenced sample: peripheral blood. The CDR3 loop reads CASSSDSSGGETQYF. The DNA of the CDR3 is TGCGCCAGCAGCTCCGACAGTTCAGGGGGGGAGACCCAGTACTTC. The full variable domain, in which reference TRBV5-1 and TRBJ2-5 provide the parts outside the CDR3, is KAGVTQTPRYLIKTRGQQVTLSCSPISGHRSVSWYQQTPGQGLQFLFEYFSETQRNKGNFPGRFSGRQFSNSRSEMNVSTLELGDSALYLCASSSDSSGGETQYFGPGTRLLVL.